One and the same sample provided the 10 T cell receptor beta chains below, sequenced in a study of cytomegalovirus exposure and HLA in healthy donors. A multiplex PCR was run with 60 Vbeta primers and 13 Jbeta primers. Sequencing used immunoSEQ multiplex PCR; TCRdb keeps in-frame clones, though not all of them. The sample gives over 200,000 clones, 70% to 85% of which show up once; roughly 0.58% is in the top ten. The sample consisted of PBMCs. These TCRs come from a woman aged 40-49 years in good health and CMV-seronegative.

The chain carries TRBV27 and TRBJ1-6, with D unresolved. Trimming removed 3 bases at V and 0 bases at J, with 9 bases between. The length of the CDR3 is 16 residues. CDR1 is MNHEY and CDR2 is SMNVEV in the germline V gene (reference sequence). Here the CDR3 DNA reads TGTGCCAGCAGTTTTCTAGGGAGCTCCTATAATTCACCCCTCCACTTT. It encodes CASSFLGSSYNSPLHF.

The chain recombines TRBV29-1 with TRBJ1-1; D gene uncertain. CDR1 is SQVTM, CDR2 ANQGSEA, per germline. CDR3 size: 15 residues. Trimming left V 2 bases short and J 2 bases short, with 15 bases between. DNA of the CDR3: TGCAGCGTTGAATGGGCCCGACACCGCAACACTGAAGCTTTCTTT. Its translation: CSVEWARHRNTEAFF.

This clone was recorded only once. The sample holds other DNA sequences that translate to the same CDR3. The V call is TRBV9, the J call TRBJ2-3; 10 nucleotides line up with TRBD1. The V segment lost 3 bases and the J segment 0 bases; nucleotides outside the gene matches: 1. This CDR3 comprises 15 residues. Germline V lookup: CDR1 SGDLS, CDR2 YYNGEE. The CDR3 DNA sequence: TGTGCCAGCAGCGCGGGACAGGGGAGCACAGATACGCAGTATTTT. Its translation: CASSAGQGSTDTQYF.

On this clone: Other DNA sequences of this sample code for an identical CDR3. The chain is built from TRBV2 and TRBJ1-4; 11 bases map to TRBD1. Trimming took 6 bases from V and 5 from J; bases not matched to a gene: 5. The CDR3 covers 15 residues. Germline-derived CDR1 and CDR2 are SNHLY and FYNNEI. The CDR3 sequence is CASRLGQGANEKLFF. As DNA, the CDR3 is TGTGCCAGCAGACTTGGACAGGGGGCAAATGAAAAACTGTTTTTT. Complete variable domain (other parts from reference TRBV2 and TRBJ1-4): EPEVTQTPSHQVTQMGQEVILRCVPISNHLYFYWYRQILGQKVEFLVSFYNNEISEKSEIFDDQFSVERPDGSNFTLKIRSTKLEDSAMYFCASRLGQGANEKLFFGSGTQLSVL.

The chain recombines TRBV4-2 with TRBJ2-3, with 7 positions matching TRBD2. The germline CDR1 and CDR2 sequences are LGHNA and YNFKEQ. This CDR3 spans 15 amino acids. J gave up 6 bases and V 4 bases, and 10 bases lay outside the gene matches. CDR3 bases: TGTGCCAGCAGCCCGCCGGCGGGGGTGGCGGATACGCAGTATTTT. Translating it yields CASSPPAGVADTQYF.

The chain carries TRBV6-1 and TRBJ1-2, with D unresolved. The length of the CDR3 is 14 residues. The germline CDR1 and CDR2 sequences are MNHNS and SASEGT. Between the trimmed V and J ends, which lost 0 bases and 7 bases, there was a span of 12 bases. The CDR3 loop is CASSEAAGFGGYTF. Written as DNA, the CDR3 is TGTGCCAGCAGTGAAGCGGCGGGGTTTGGTGGCTACACCTTC.

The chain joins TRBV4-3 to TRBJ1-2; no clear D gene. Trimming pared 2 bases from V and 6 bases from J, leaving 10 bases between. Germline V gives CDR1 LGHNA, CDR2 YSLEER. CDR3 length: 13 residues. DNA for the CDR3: TGCGCCAGCAGCCAATCGCAGGATCATGGCTACACCTTC. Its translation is CASSQSQDHGYTF.

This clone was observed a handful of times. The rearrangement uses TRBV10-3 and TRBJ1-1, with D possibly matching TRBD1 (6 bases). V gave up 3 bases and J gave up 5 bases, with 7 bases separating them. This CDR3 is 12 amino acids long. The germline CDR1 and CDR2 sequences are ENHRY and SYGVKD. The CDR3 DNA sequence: TGTGCCATCAGTGATCAGGGGACTGAAGCTTTCTTT. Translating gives CAISDQGTEAFF.

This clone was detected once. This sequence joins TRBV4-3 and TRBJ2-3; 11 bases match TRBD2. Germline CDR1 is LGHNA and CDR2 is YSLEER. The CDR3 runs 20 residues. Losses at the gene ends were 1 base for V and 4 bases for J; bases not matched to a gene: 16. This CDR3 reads CASSQGPSGGRGGWADTQYF. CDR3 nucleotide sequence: TGCGCCAGCAGCCAAGGTCCTAGCGGGGGGAGGGGAGGTTGGGCAGATACGCAGTATTTT.

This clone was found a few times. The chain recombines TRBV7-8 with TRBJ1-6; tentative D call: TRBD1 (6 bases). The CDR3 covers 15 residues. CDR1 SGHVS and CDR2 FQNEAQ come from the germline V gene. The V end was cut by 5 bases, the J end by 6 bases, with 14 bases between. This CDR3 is CASSEQTGTNSPLHF. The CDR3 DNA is TGTGCCAGCAGCGAGCAGACAGGCACTAATTCACCCCTCCACTTT.